Listed below are T cell receptor beta chains from one sample, sequenced in a study of cytomegalovirus exposure and HLA in healthy donors. The data were produced by immunoSEQ multiplex PCR, yet TCRdb's version contains in-frame clones alone and is incomplete. This sample's clone table lists approximately 120,000 clones. Sample: PBMCs. The receptors here all came from a woman in her sixties or seventies in good health and CMV-seronegative. CDR3s include the opening cysteine and the closing phenylalanine or tryptophan. D genes are given only for firm matches.

d_gene	v_gene	len	j_gene	CDR3nt	CDR3aa
-	TRBV7-6	15	TRBJ1-3	TGTGCCAGCAGCTTATCCCTAACAGGGGGAAACACCATATATTTT	CASSLSLTGGNTIYF
TRBD1	TRBV7-8	15	TRBJ1-1	TGTGCCAGCAGCATACCGGGACAGGTGAACACTGAAGCTTTCTTT	CASSIPGQVNTEAFF
TRBD2	TRBV7-2	16	TRBJ2-7	TGTGCCAGCAGCCCCCCGGGACTAGCGGGACGCTACGAGCAGTACTTC	CASSPPGLAGRYEQYF
-	TRBV7-2	16	TRBJ2-1	TGTGCCAGCAGCTTACCCAGGTCAACAGTCCACAATGAGCAGTTCTTC	CASSLPRSTVHNEQFF
-	TRBV9	16	TRBJ1-3	TGTGCCAGCAGCGTAGATTCTAGAAACCCTGGAAACACCATATATTTT	CASSVDSRNPGNTIYF
TRBD2	TRBV7-6	16	TRBJ2-1	TGTGCCAGCAGCTTACCAAGCGGGAGCTTGGCGAATGAGCAGTTCTTC	CASSLPSGSLANEQFF
TRBD1	TRBV23-1	15	TRBJ2-5	TGCGCCAGCAGTCCCGGGACAGGGGGCACGGAGACCCAGTACTTC	CASSPGTGGTETQYF
TRBD1	TRBV6-1	15	TRBJ2-7	TGTGCCAGCAGTTCATCCCGGGACAGCACCTACGAGCAGTACTTC	CASSSSRDSTYEQYF
-	TRBV6-1	15	TRBJ2-1	TGTGCCAGCAGGACAACGACAGGAGGCTACAATGAGCAGTTCTTC	CASRTTTGGYNEQFF
TRBD1	TRBV5-1	16	TRBJ1-4	TGCGCCAGCAGCAGCTCTACAGGGGGGGACGGTGAAAAACTGTTTTTT	CASSSSTGGDGEKLFF
-	TRBV2	19	TRBJ1-4	TGTGCCAGCAGTTCCCGCATATTGACAGGTCCGCGTAATAATGAAAAACTGTTTTTT	CASSSRILTGPRNNEKLFF
-	TRBV9	14	TRBJ2-3	TGTGCCAGCAGCGCCGGGACAATCACAGATACGCAGTATTTT	CASSAGTITDTQYF
TRBD1	TRBV5-1	15	TRBJ2-2	TGCGCCAGCAGCCCGACAGGGGGAAACACCGGGGAGCTGTTTTTT	CASSPTGGNTGELFF
-	TRBV11-2	15	TRBJ1-5	TGTGCCAGCAGCTTAGTCCAAGGCGGTAGTCAGCCCCAGCATTTT	CASSLVQGGSQPQHF
-	TRBV6-7	13	TRBJ2-7	TGTGCCAGCAGTTACTCGTTCGGGAGCGAGCAGTACTTC	CASSYSFGSEQYF
-	TRBV6-5	13	TRBJ1-4	TGTGCCAGCAGCAGAGAAAGGAGTGAAAAACTGTTTTTT	CASSRERSEKLFF
TRBD1	TRBV5-1	13	TRBJ2-7	TGCGCCAGCAGCCAAGGACAGGTCCTCGAGCAGTACTTC	CASSQGQVLEQYF
-	TRBV29-1	13	TRBJ2-6	TGCAGCGTCCAGACAACTGGGGCCAACGTCCTGACTTTC	CSVQTTGANVLTF
-	TRBV5-1	14	TRBJ1-4	TGCGCCAGCAGCTTGGCCTCTTTTAATGAAAAACTGTTTTTT	CASSLASFNEKLFF
TRBD1	TRBV5-1	13	TRBJ1-1	TGCGCCACCTCACAGGGGGGAGACACTGAAGCTTTCTTT	CATSQGGDTEAFF
TRBD2	TRBV7-8	16	TRBJ2-1	TGTGCCAGCAGCTTGACTAGCGGGGGATACTACAATGAGCAGTTCTTC	CASSLTSGGYYNEQFF
-	TRBV6-6	15	TRBJ2-2	TGTGCCAGCAGCCACCGCGCGGGCAACACCGGGGAGCTGTTTTTT	CASSHRAGNTGELFF
-	TRBV28	11	TRBJ1-1	TGTGCCAGCCAGTTGAACACTGAAGCTTTCTTT	CASQLNTEAFF
-	TRBV14	13	TRBJ1-1	TGTGCCAGCAGCCAATCTACCAGGACTGAAGCTTTCTTT	CASSQSTRTEAFF
TRBD2	TRBV5-1	14	TRBJ2-5	TGCGCCAGCAGAACTAGCGGGGGACTAGAGACCCAGTACTTC	CASRTSGGLETQYF
TRBD1	TRBV30	15	TRBJ2-3	TGTGCCTGGAGTGTAGGGACAGGGAGCACAGATACGCAGTATTTT	CAWSVGTGSTDTQYF
-	TRBV6-1	17	TRBJ2-3	TGTGCCAGCAGTGAAGCCGAGGTTCCGTGGGGCACAGATACGCAGTATTTT	CASSEAEVPWGTDTQYF
-	TRBV21-1	12	TRBJ1-4	TGTGCCAGACGGGGACACTATGAAAAACTGTTTTTT	CARRGHYEKLFF
-	TRBV10-3	14	TRBJ1-5	TGTGCCATCAGTGACTTAGGGGTGGATCAGCCCCAGCATTTT	CAISDLGVDQPQHF
-	TRBV27	15	TRBJ2-7	TGTGCCAGCAGTTTGTGGGGGGGCGCGGGTGACGAGCAGTACTTC	CASSLWGGAGDEQYF
TRBD1	TRBV5-4	14	TRBJ1-2	TGTGCCAGCAGGCCCGACAGGGCTCTTTATGGCTACACCTTC	CASRPDRALYGYTF
-	TRBV28	14	TRBJ1-6	TGTGCCAGCAGTTTGGGTAGCCCAGGGTCACCCCTCCACTTT	CASSLGSPGSPLHF